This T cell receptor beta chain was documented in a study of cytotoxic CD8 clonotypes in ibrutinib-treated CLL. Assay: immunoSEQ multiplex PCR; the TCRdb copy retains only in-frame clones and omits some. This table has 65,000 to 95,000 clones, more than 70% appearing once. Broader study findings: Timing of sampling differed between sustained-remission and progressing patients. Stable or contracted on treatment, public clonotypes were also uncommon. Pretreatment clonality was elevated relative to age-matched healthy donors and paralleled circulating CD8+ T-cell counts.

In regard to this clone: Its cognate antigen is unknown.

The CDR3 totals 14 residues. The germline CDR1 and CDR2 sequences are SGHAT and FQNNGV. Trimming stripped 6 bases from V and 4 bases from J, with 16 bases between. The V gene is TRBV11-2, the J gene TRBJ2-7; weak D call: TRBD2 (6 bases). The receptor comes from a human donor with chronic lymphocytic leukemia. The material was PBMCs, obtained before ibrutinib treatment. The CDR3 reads CASSSVGGLYEQYF. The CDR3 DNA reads TGTGCCAGCAGTTCAGTTGGAGGGTTGTACGAGCAGTACTTC.